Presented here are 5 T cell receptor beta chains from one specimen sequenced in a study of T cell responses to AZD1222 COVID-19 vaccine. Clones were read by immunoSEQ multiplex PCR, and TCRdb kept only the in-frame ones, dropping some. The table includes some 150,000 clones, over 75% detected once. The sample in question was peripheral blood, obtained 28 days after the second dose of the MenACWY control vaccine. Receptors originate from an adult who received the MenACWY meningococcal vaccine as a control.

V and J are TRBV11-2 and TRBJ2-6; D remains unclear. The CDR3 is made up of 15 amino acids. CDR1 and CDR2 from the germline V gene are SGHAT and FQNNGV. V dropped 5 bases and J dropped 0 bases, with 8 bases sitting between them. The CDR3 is CASSLQPSGANVLTF. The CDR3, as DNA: TGTGCCAGCAGCCTACAGCCCTCTGGGGCCAACGTCCTGACTTTC. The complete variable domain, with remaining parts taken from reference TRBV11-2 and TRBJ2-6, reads EAGVAQSPRYKIIEKRQSVAFWCNPISGHATLYWYQQILGQGPKLLIQFQNNGVVDDSQLPKDRFSAERLKGVDSTLKIQPAKLEDSAVYLCASSLQPSGANVLTFGAGSRLTVL.

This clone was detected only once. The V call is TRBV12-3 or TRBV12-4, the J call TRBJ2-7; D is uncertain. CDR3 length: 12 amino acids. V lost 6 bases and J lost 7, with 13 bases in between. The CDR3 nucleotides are TGTGCCAGCAGCCCTACTTCGATAGAGCAGTACTTC. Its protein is CASSPTSIEQYF.

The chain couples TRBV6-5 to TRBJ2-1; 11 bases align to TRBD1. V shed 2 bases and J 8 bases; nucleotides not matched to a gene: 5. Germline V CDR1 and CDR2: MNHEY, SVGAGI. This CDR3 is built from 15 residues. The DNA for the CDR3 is TGTGCCAGCAGTTACACCGGGACAGGGGGGGATGAGCAGTTCTTC. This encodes CASSYTGTGGDEQFF.

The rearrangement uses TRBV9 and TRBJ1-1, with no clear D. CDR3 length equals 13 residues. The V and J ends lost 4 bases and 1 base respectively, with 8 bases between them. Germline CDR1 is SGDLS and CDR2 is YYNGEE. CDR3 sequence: CASSTDGNTEAFF. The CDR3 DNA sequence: TGTGCCAGCAGCACGGACGGGAACACTGAAGCTTTCTTT.

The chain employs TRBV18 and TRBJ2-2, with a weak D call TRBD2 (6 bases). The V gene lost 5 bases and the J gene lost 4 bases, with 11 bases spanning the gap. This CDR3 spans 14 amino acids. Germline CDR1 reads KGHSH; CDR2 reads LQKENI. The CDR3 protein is CASSARSGTGELFF. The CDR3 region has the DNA TGTGCCAGCTCAGCCCGTAGCGGCACCGGGGAGCTGTTTTTT.